This T cell receptor (beta chain) emerged from a study of shared clonotypes between healthy human individuals. Study-level points and caveats: Estimated richness values were generally larger in naive subsets than in memory subsets.

This CDR3 region has 14 residues. Germline V gene sequence: CDR1 SGHTA, CDR2 FQGNSA. V lost 3 bases and J lost 1, with 6 bases in between. Profiled with immunoSEQ multiplex PCR; TCRdb holds only in-frame clones, not every one. This sample has more than 2,000,000 clones, with more than 80% found just once. From CD4+ cells came CD45RA+ naive and CD45RA-negative memory subsets. Comment on this clone: What it binds is unknown. Other DNA sequences in the sample encode the same CDR3.

The chain couples TRBV7-2 to TRBJ1-4; the D gene is possibly TRBD1 (5 bases). Source material: naive CD4+ T cells from PBMCs. Subset defined: CD45RA+ positively selected. This clonotype originated in a man aged 18 to 30 in good health. Some clones in this sample may be carry-over from other donors' samples. The CDR3 protein is CASSFRGTNEKLFF. In nucleotides, the CDR3 is TGTGCCAGCAGCTTTAGGGGAACTAATGAAAAACTGTTTTTT.